This TCR beta chain stems from a study of blood T cell repertoires in COVID-19. Turning to the study itself: The United States, Italy and Spain supplied acute and convalescent COVID-19 samples. Sources were T cells, B-cell-depleted T cells, or PBMCs; the material itself was cDNA or gDNA.

V gave up 3 bases and J gave up 1 base, with 10 bases separating them. The CDR3 sequence is 15 residues long. From germline, CDR1 is MDHEN and CDR2 SYDVKM. Original analysis: Using reference gene primer amplification, nucleated cell counts were estimated. Only in-frame clones appear in the TCRdb table, and some are missing; sequencing was by immunoSEQ multiplex PCR. That table is the source of V, J and clone size, and D and trimming were worked out from the DNA. This sample has tens of thousands of clones, with 89% found just once. About this clone itself: Other nucleotide sequences in the sample specify the same CDR3.

The TCR sequence derives from a woman aged 70 to 79 with acute or convalescent COVID-19. Specimen: peripheral blood. The chain combines TRBV28 with TRBJ1-5, with D possibly matching TRBD1 (6 bases). CDR3 bases: TGTGCCAGCAGTTTCCCAGGGGCAAGCAATCAGCCCCAGCATTTT. It codes for CASSFPGASNQPQHF. The entire variable domain, with the rest obtained from reference TRBV28 and TRBJ1-5, is as follows: DVKVTQSSRYLVKRTGEKVFLECVQDMDHENMFWYRQDPGLGLRLIYFSYDVKMKEKGDIPEGYSVSREKKERFSLILESASTNQTSMYLCASSFPGASNQPQHFGDGTRLSIL.